A selection of T cell receptor beta chains follows, all from one sample in a study of Siglec-9 on CD8 T cells in melanoma. Produced via immunoSEQ multiplex PCR; TCRdb's table is partial and in-frame only. The sample lists around 35,000 clones; approximately 84% were seen once. Sequenced: Siglec-9- CD8+ T cells sorted from blood. The receptors here all came from a human donor in good health. The CDR3 runs from the conserved cysteine through the conserved F or W. Fields, in order: V gene, J gene, D gene, clone size, CDR3 DNA, CDR3 protein. D genes are given only for firm matches. Size tells how often a clone was seen (once, few, many) or the class of an expanded clone, and some rows leave it out.

v_gene: TRBV6-1; j_gene: TRBJ2-6; d_gene: .; abundance: .; CDR3nt: TGTGCCAGCAGTGATGGCTTTGGGCTCTCTGGGGCCAACGTCCTGACTTTC; CDR3aa: CASSDGFGLSGANVLTF
v_gene: TRBV2; j_gene: TRBJ1-2; d_gene: .; abundance: .; CDR3nt: TGTGCCAGCAGTGAAGCCTCTAACTATGGCTACACCTTC; CDR3aa: CASSEASNYGYTF
v_gene: TRBV7-3; j_gene: TRBJ1-5; d_gene: .; abundance: few; CDR3nt: TGTGCCAGCAGCCTAGGGCTATATCAGCCCCAGCATTTT; CDR3aa: CASSLGLYQPQHF
v_gene: TRBV29-1; j_gene: TRBJ2-7; d_gene: TRBD1; abundance: .; CDR3nt: TGCAGCGTTGAATGGGGGACAGGGCCCGAGCAGTACTTC; CDR3aa: CSVEWGTGPEQYF
v_gene: TRBV6-5; j_gene: TRBJ1-2; d_gene: .; abundance: few; CDR3nt: TGTGCCAGCAGTCCGACAGAAGACTATGGCTACACCTTC; CDR3aa: CASSPTEDYGYTF
v_gene: TRBV27; j_gene: TRBJ1-2; d_gene: .; abundance: once; CDR3nt: TGTGCCAGCAGTTTAGGAGCTGGACATAAAGACTATGGCTACACCTTC; CDR3aa: CASSLGAGHKDYGYTF
v_gene: TRBV19; j_gene: TRBJ2-7; d_gene: .; abundance: .; CDR3nt: TGTGCCAGCGCGGGATACTCCTACGAGCAGTACTTC; CDR3aa: CASAGYSYEQYF
v_gene: TRBV15; j_gene: TRBJ1-2; d_gene: TRBD1; abundance: .; CDR3nt: TGTGCCACCAGCCCCCGACAGGGTACCTATGGCTACACCTTC; CDR3aa: CATSPRQGTYGYTF
v_gene: TRBV5-6; j_gene: TRBJ2-7; d_gene: .; abundance: once; CDR3nt: TGTGCCAGCAGTTTGGGAGTCTACGAGCAGTACTTC; CDR3aa: CASSLGVYEQYF
v_gene: TRBV4-2; j_gene: TRBJ2-2; d_gene: TRBD2; abundance: .; CDR3nt: TGTGCGGGGCGGGAGGCGAACACCGGGGAGCTGTTTTTT; CDR3aa: CAGREANTGELFF
v_gene: TRBV6-1; j_gene: TRBJ2-7; d_gene: .; abundance: .; CDR3nt: TGTGCCAGCAGTGAAGGCACAGGGCCCTACGAGCAGTACTTC; CDR3aa: CASSEGTGPYEQYF
v_gene: TRBV19; j_gene: TRBJ2-1; d_gene: .; abundance: once; CDR3nt: TGTGCCAGTAGTATCCCGAAAATCAACAATGAGCAGTTCTTC; CDR3aa: CASSIPKINNEQFF
v_gene: TRBV4-1; j_gene: TRBJ1-2; d_gene: .; abundance: .; CDR3nt: TGCGCCAGCAGCCAAGATTTGGAACAGGGAGGAGGCTACACCTTC; CDR3aa: CASSQDLEQGGGYTF
v_gene: TRBV28; j_gene: TRBJ2-7; d_gene: TRBD2; abundance: .; CDR3nt: TGTGCCAGTCGACTAGCGCAAACCTACGAGCAGTACTTC; CDR3aa: CASRLAQTYEQYF
v_gene: TRBV4-1; j_gene: TRBJ2-1; d_gene: .; abundance: .; CDR3nt: TGCGCCAGCAGCCAAGAACAGGGTAATGAGCAGTTCTTC; CDR3aa: CASSQEQGNEQFF
v_gene: TRBV18; j_gene: TRBJ2-1; d_gene: TRBD2; abundance: .; CDR3nt: TGTGCCAGCTCACCGAGCGGGGCTAACAATGAGCAGTTCTTC; CDR3aa: CASSPSGANNEQFF
v_gene: TRBV6-1; j_gene: TRBJ2-7; d_gene: .; abundance: .; CDR3nt: TGTGCCAGCAGTCCTAGCTACGAGCAGTACTTC; CDR3aa: CASSPSYEQYF
v_gene: TRBV11-3; j_gene: TRBJ2-7; d_gene: TRBD2; abundance: .; CDR3nt: TGTGCCAGCAGCTCCGGGACTAGGGGGGATTACGAGCAGTACTTC; CDR3aa: CASSSGTRGDYEQYF
v_gene: TRBV27; j_gene: TRBJ2-3; d_gene: .; abundance: .; CDR3nt: TGTGCCAGCCGGGAGCAGGGCGCAGATACGCAGTATTTT; CDR3aa: CASREQGADTQYF
v_gene: TRBV15; j_gene: TRBJ2-1; d_gene: .; abundance: .; CDR3nt: TGTGCCACCCGGATGGGCGCATACAATGAGCAGTTCTTC; CDR3aa: CATRMGAYNEQFF
v_gene: TRBV7-9; j_gene: TRBJ2-7; d_gene: TRBD2; abundance: .; CDR3nt: TGTGCCAGCATAGGGCTAGCGGGATCTTGGTACGAGCAGTACTTC; CDR3aa: CASIGLAGSWYEQYF
v_gene: TRBV29-1; j_gene: TRBJ2-7; d_gene: .; abundance: .; CDR3nt: TGCAGCGTTGAAGCGGAGTACGAGCAGTACTTC; CDR3aa: CSVEAEYEQYF
v_gene: TRBV7-9; j_gene: TRBJ1-1; d_gene: TRBD1; abundance: .; CDR3nt: TGTGCCAGCAGCCCAGGGGGGGTCACTGAAGCTTTCTTT; CDR3aa: CASSPGGVTEAFF
v_gene: TRBV5-1; j_gene: TRBJ1-1; d_gene: .; abundance: .; CDR3nt: TGCGCCAGCAGCTTGGGGATTGGGGGCTGGGAGGGCACTGAAGCTTTCTTT; CDR3aa: CASSLGIGGWEGTEAFF
v_gene: TRBV7-8; j_gene: TRBJ1-1; d_gene: .; abundance: .; CDR3nt: TGTGCCAGCAGCTTAGCGCGATTTAGAGGTACTGAAGCTTTCTTT; CDR3aa: CASSLARFRGTEAFF
v_gene: TRBV15; j_gene: TRBJ1-1; d_gene: .; abundance: few; CDR3nt: TGTGCCACCAGCAGAGATAGGGCGGGTGAAGCTTTCTTT; CDR3aa: CATSRDRAGEAFF
v_gene: TRBV7-8; j_gene: TRBJ2-2; d_gene: .; abundance: .; CDR3nt: TGTGCCAGCAGCTTCCGGGAAAACTGGAACACCGGGGAGCTGTTTTTT; CDR3aa: CASSFRENWNTGELFF
v_gene: TRBV4-1; j_gene: TRBJ1-2; d_gene: .; abundance: .; CDR3nt: TGCGCCAGCAGCCAAGAACGGGGGGCGAACATTCTTGGCTACACCTTC; CDR3aa: CASSQERGANILGYTF
v_gene: TRBV29-1; j_gene: TRBJ2-1; d_gene: TRBD1; abundance: .; CDR3nt: TGCAGCGCCCCTTTCCCCGGGACAGGGGTATTTTCTTTCGGGAATGAGCAGTTCTTC; CDR3aa: CSAPFPGTGVFSFGNEQFF
v_gene: TRBV29-1; j_gene: TRBJ1-2; d_gene: .; abundance: .; CDR3nt: TGCAGCTACCTACAGGGAGGGAGGGGCTACACCTTC; CDR3aa: CSYLQGGRGYTF
v_gene: TRBV7-2; j_gene: TRBJ2-7; d_gene: TRBD1; abundance: .; CDR3nt: TGTGCCAGCAGCAACGGACAGGGGGACGAGCAGTACTTC; CDR3aa: CASSNGQGDEQYF